This T cell receptor beta chain was profiled in a study of T cells in tumors after PD-1 blockade. Clones were read by immunoSEQ multiplex PCR, and TCRdb kept only the in-frame ones, dropping some. Of approximately 63,000 clones in the sample, 74% were seen once. The CDR3 runs to 13 residues. V was shortened by 8 bases and J by 3 bases, with 14 bases between the two germline ends. Germline loops: CDR1 WSHSY, CDR2 SAAADI. This sequence joins TRBV10-2 and TRBJ2-7; no definite D call. The source material was PBMCs, sampled after anti-PD-1 treatment. The sequence derives from a human donor with basal cell carcinoma. The CDR3 nucleotides read TGCGCCAGCCTTGGTACGCAGGACTACGAGCAGTACTTC. Its protein product is CASLGTQDYEQYF.